These 21 T cell receptor beta chains share one sample of origin, sequenced in a study of HIV-infected children after antiretroviral therapy interruption. Treatment noted: PENTA 11 planned treatment interruption arm or continuous ART arm. RNA-based 3' RACE libraries used unique molecular identifiers. One entry per CDR3 protein, called by TCRdb with MiXCR from the 3' RACE reads. The sample holds more than 12,000 distinct CDR3 sequences; about 3.4% are singletons and the top ten take around 31%. Sequencing was performed on CD45RO+ CD8+ T cells from PBMCs, pooled from several time points, taken from a donor given antiretroviral therapy, either interrupted or continuous. Documented subset: memory CD8+ CD45RO+ CD45RA- T cells. The receptors here all came from a pool of human donors with HIV.

By share of the sample, this clonotype is medium-sized. The chain links TRBV20-1 to TRBJ2-7; TRBD2 agrees at 7 bases. Trimming at V came to 3 bases and at J to 2 bases, leaving 7 bases not matched to a gene. Germline V gives CDR1 DFQATT, CDR2 SNEGSKA (reference sequence). The CDR3 has 14 residues. In DNA form, the CDR3 reads TGCAGTGCTAGGCTACCAGCGGGGACCTACGAGCAGTACTTC. Its protein is CSARLPAGTYEQYF.

This clonotype was seen at least ten times. The rearrangement uses TRBV6-5 and TRBJ2-5, with D hard to call. The CDR3 spans 14 residues. The V gene lost 6 bases and the J gene lost 0 bases, with 11 bases spanning the gap. In germline, CDR1 is MNHEY, CDR2 SVGAGI. CDR3 amino acids: CASRARRDQETQYF. CDR3 nucleotides: TGTGCCAGCAGAGCCCGCAGAGACCAAGAGACCCAGTACTTC.

This clonotype was detected ten times or more. The V and J genes are TRBV10-2 and TRBJ2-7; 7 positions match TRBD1. The CDR3 spans 14 residues. Germline assignment: CDR1 WSHSY and CDR2 SAAADI. V lost 3 bases to trimming and J lost 2 bases; unmatched junction nucleotides: 4. The CDR3 protein is CASSDGTVTYEQYF. CDR3 DNA sequence: TGCGCCAGCAGTGACGGGACAGTCACCTACGAGCAGTACTTC.

The V and J genes are TRBV7-9 and TRBJ1-2; no clear D. The germline CDR1 and CDR2 sequences are SEHNR and FQNEAQ (reference sequence). The CDR3 has 16 amino acids. Trimming shortened V by 0 bases and J by 6 bases, and 17 bases separated the two germline ends. This chain's CDR3 is CASSLAPGSPRDGYTF. The CDR3 DNA reads as TGTGCCAGCAGCTTAGCGCCCGGGTCGCCCCGGGATGGCTACACCTTC.

This clonotype was found many times. The chain links TRBV6-6 to TRBJ2-4; D is perhaps TRBD1 or TRBD2 (7 bases each). The germline gives CDR1 MNHNY, CDR2 SVGAGI (reference sequence). Trimming removed 6 bases from V and 15 bases from J, with 18 bases in between. The length of the CDR3 is 12 residues. Written as DNA, the CDR3 is TGTGCCAGCAGCCTCGACAGGGAGGGGTCGTACTTC. Translation gives CASSLDREGSYF.

This clonotype has ten or more counts. The V call is TRBV10-2, the J call TRBJ1-1; perhaps TRBD1 as D (6 bases). Germline loops: CDR1 WSHSY, CDR2 SAAADI. The germline V and J ends were trimmed by 7 bases and 4 bases, with 22 bases remaining between them. The CDR3 spans 16 residues. Here the CDR3 reads CASTPSDRTRSTEAFF. CDR3 nucleotides: TGCGCCAGCACCCCCTCGGACAGAACGAGGAGCACTGAAGCTTTCTTT.

The gene calls are TRBV6-2 or TRBV6-3 and TRBJ1-1; weak D call: TRBD1 (5 bases). The CDR3 runs to 13 residues. V was pared by 4 bases and J by 1 base, with 7 bases between. Germline V gene sequence: CDR1 MNHEY, CDR2 SVGEGT. In nucleotides, the CDR3 is TGTGCCAGCAGTTCCAGGGAGAACACTGAAGCTTTCTTT. Its translation: CASSSRENTEAFF.

This clonotype was recorded many times. This rearrangement joins TRBV7-9 to TRBJ2-1; D not resolved. The CDR3 totals 12 residues. CDR1 is SEHNR and CDR2 is FQNEAQ in the germline V gene (reference sequence). Trimming shortened V by 6 bases and J by 9 bases, and 12 bases separated the two germline ends. The CDR3 protein is CASRPSPGEQFF. CDR3 bases: TGTGCCAGCAGGCCAAGTCCCGGTGAGCAGTTCTTC.

This clonotype was seen many times. V and J are TRBV20-1 and TRBJ2-7, with D unresolved. V was cut by 1 base and J by 3 bases, with 10 bases left in between. CDR1 is DFQATT, CDR2 SNEGSKA, per germline (reference sequence). The CDR3 totals 13 residues. CDR3 sequence: CSARGGRDYEQYF. The CDR3 DNA sequence: TGCAGTGCTAGAGGTGGCCGAGACTACGAGCAGTACTTC.

This clonotype was detected ten times or more. The chain has TRBV7-2 and TRBJ2-5; D gene unclear. Germline values: CDR1 SGHTA, CDR2 FQGNSA. V lost 5 bases, J lost 1 base, and 2 bases lay in between. The CDR3 is 11 amino acids. CDR3 amino acids: CASSVQETQYF. The CDR3 region has the DNA TGTGCCAGCAGCGTCCAAGAGACCCAGTACTTC. Full variable domain (missing parts from reference TRBV7-2 and TRBJ2-5): GAGVSQSPSNKVTEKGKDVELRCDPISGHTALYWYRQSLGQGLEFLIYFQGNSAPDKSGLPSDRFSAERTGGSVSTLTIQRTQQEDSAVYLCASSVQETQYFGPGTRLLVL.

This clonotype has only a few counts. The chain links TRBV6-1 to TRBJ2-1, with D possibly matching TRBD2 (7 bases). The V gene lost 7 bases and the J gene lost 8 bases, with 18 bases spanning the gap. The germline CDR1 and CDR2 sequences are MNHNS and SASEGT. The length of the CDR3 is 14 residues. As DNA, the CDR3 is TGTGCCAGCACCATGTGGGGGGGGCAGGATGAGCAGTTCTTC. Its translation is CASTMWGGQDEQFF.

The chain recombines TRBV5-1 with TRBJ2-7; D may be TRBD1 (5 bases). The CDR3 covers 16 residues. The germline V gene has CDR1 SGHRS and CDR2 YFSETQ. V lost 3 bases to trimming and J lost 0 bases, with 16 bases between them. As DNA, the CDR3 is TGCGCCAGCAGCTGGACCGAATTTGACAGCTCCTACGAGCAGTACTTC. It encodes CASSWTEFDSSYEQYF.

This clonotype has a count of ten or more. The CDR3 DNA is TGCGCCAGCAGCCCTGGAGGGGCCGACTCTGGAAACACCATATATTTT. Residues: CASSPGGADSGNTIYF. V gene TRBV4-1 combines with J gene TRBJ1-3; D possibly corresponds to TRBD1 (5 bases). Trimming took off 4 bases at V and 0 bases at J, with 13 bases between the two ends. Per germline, CDR1 MGHRA and CDR2 YSYEKL. The CDR3 has 16 amino acids.

The chain uses TRBV15 and TRBJ2-7; 8 nucleotides match TRBD2. The CDR3 extends over 15 amino acids. The V segment lost 5 bases and the J segment 3 bases; nucleotides outside the gene matches: 9. Germline CDR1 is LNHNV and CDR2 is YYDKDF (reference sequence). In nucleotides, the CDR3 is TGTGCCACCAGCCAAAGCGGGGGAGACTTCTACGAGCAGTACTTC. It encodes CATSQSGGDFYEQYF. Together with reference TRBV15 and TRBJ2-7, the CDR3 gives the full variable domain: DAMVIQNPRYQVTQFGKPVTLSCSQTLNHNVMYWYQQKSSQAPKLLFHYYDKDFNNEADTPDNFQSRRPNTSFCFLDIRSPGLGDTAMYLCATSQSGGDFYEQYFGPGTRLTVT.

This clonotype was seen more than once but under ten times. V and J are TRBV28 and TRBJ2-5; maybe TRBD2 (5 bases). The V and J ends lost 1 base and 5 bases respectively, with 8 bases between them. Germline-derived CDR1 and CDR2 are MDHEN and SYDVKM. The CDR3 is 13 amino acids. The CDR3 protein is CASSLSGGETQYF. The CDR3, as DNA: TGTGCCAGCAGTTTATCCGGCGGGGAGACCCAGTACTTC.

There are many counts of this clonotype. The J gene is TRBJ2-5, the V gene TRBV10-2; 7 bases align to TRBD2. The CDR3 extends over 17 amino acids. V lost 10 bases and J lost 2; bases outside the gene matches: 19. CDR1 is WSHSY, CDR2 SAAADI, per germline. The CDR3 here is CATIGLAEYKNQETQYF. The DNA of the CDR3 is TGCGCCACCATAGGGCTAGCGGAATATAAGAATCAAGAGACCCAGTACTTC.

The sample holds many counts of this clonotype. The gene calls are TRBV19 and TRBJ1-6; possible D gene TRBD1, 6 bases. V was trimmed by 5 bases and J by 7 bases, leaving 15 bases between them. This CDR3 spans 15 amino acids. Germline V gene lookup returns CDR1 LNHDA and CDR2 SQIVND (reference sequence). CDR3 sequence: CASSGSGELNSPLHF. CDR3 in DNA: TGTGCCAGTAGTGGATCAGGGGAATTAAATTCACCCCTCCACTTT.

This clonotype has at least ten counts. V usage is TRBV4-2 and J usage is TRBJ2-7; 8 bases agree with TRBD2. CDR1 LGHNA and CDR2 YNFKEQ come from the germline V gene. The CDR3 is 16 amino acids. Unmatched junction bases numbered 11, after V lost 3 bases and J lost 4 bases. The CDR3 loop reads CASSQGTSGELYEQYF. The CDR3 DNA reads as TGTGCCAGCAGCCAGGGAACTAGCGGAGAACTTTACGAGCAGTACTTC.

This clonotype was counted ten times or more. This sequence joins TRBV20-1 and TRBJ1-6; TRBD1 matches at 7 bases. The V gene end was trimmed by 6 bases and the J gene end by 4 bases; junction bases not matched to a gene: 6. Germline CDR1 reads DFQATT; CDR2 reads SNEGSKA (reference sequence). The CDR3 sequence is 14 residues long. The DNA of the CDR3 is TGCAGTGCCCTAGGACAGGAATATAATTCACCCCTCCACTTT. As protein: CSALGQEYNSPLHF.

This clonotype was picked up many times. This chain uses TRBV7-2 with TRBJ2-1; 7 bases match TRBD1. V was pared by 3 bases and J by 0 bases, with 8 bases of the junction left unmatched. The V gene's germline CDR1 is SGHTA and CDR2 FQGNSA. The length of the CDR3 is 17 residues. CDR3 sequence (DNA): TGTGCCAGCAGCTTTACAGGGGCCCACCTCTCCTACAATGAGCAGTTCTTC. It translates to CASSFTGAHLSYNEQFF.

In this sample, this clonotype turned up many times. The chain links TRBV20-1 to TRBJ2-6, with D maybe TRBD1 (5 bases). The V end lost 4 bases, the J end lost 1 base, and 14 bases lay between the germline ends. The germline V gene has CDR1 DFQATT and CDR2 SNEGSKA (reference sequence). The CDR3 extends over 16 amino acids. The CDR3 region is CSATQGPPSGANVLTF. CDR3 nucleotides: TGCAGTGCTACTCAGGGTCCCCCGTCTGGGGCCAACGTCCTGACTTTC.